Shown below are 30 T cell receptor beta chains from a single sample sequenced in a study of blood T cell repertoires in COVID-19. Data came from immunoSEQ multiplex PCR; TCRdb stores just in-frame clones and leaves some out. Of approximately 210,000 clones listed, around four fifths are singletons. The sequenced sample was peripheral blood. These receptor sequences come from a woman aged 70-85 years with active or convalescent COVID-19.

CDR3 DNA: TGCAGCGGGGGGGTCAGTTTGGAGACCCAGTACTTC. This translates into CSGGVSLETQYF. This chain links TRBV29-1 with TRBJ2-5; TRBD2 might be the D (6 bases). The V and J ends lost 7 bases and 5 bases respectively, with 14 bases between them. Germline V lookup: CDR1 SQVTM, CDR2 ANQGSEA. The CDR3 totals 12 residues.

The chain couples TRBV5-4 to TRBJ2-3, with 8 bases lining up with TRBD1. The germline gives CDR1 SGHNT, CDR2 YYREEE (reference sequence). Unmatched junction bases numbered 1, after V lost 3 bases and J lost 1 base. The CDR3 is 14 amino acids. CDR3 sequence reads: CASSSTGGTDTQYF. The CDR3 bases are TGTGCCAGCAGCTCGACAGGGGGCACAGATACGCAGTATTTT.

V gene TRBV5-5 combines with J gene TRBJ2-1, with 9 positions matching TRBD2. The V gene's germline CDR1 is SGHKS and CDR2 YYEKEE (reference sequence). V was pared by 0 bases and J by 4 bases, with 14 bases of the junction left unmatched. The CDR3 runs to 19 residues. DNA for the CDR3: TGTGCCAGCAGCTTGGGTTATCCCGGTGCGGGAGGGCCGTACAATGAGCAGTTCTTC. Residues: CASSLGYPGAGGPYNEQFF.

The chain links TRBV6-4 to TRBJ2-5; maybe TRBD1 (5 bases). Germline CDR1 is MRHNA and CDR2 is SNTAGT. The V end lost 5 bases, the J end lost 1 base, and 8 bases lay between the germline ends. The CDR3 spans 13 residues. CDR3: CASSKGPQETQYF. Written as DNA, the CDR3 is TGTGCCAGCAGTAAGGGGCCCCAAGAGACCCAGTACTTC.

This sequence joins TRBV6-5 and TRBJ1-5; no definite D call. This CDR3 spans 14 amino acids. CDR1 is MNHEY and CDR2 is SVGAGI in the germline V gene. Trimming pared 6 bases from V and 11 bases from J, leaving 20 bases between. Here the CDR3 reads CASREDGSREAQHF. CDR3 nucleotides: TGTGCCAGCAGGGAGGACGGATCAAGGGAGGCCCAGCATTTT.

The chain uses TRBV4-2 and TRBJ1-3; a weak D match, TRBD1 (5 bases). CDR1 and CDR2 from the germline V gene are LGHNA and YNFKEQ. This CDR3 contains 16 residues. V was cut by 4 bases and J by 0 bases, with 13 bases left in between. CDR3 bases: TGTGCCAGCAGCCTTGCAGGGCAGCGCTCTGGAAACACCATATATTTT. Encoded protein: CASSLAGQRSGNTIYF.

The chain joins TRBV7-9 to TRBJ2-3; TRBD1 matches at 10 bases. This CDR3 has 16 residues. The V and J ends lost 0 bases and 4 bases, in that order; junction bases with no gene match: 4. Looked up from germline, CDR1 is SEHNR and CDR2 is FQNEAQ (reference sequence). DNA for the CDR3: TGTGCCAGCAGCTTAGCGGACAGGGGGATGGCAGATACGCAGTATTTT. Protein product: CASSLADRGMADTQYF.

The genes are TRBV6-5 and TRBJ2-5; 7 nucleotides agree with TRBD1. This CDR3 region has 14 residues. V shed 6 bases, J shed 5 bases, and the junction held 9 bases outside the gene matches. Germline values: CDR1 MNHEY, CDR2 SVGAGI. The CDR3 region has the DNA TGTGCCAGCAGGCATAGGGGGCTGGGGGAGACCCAGTACTTC. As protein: CASRHRGLGETQYF.

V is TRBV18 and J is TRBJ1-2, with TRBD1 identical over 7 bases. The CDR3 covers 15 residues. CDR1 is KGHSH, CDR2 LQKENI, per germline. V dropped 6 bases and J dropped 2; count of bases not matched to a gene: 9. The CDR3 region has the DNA TGTGCCAGCTCCCCGGGACAGACCTCCAACTATGGCTACACCTTC. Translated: CASSPGQTSNYGYTF.

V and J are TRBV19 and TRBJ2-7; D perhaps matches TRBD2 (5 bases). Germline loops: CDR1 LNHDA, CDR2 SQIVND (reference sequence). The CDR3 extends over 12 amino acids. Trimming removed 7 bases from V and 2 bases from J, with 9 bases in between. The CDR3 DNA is TGTGCCAGTACCCCGAGGGCCTACGAGCAGTACTTC. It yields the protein CASTPRAYEQYF.

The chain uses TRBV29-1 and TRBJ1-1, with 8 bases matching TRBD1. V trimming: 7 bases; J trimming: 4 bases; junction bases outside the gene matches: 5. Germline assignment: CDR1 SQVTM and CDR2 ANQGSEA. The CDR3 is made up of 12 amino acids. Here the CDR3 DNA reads TGCAGCGGAGGACAGGGACGCACTGAAGCTTTCTTT. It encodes CSGGQGRTEAFF.

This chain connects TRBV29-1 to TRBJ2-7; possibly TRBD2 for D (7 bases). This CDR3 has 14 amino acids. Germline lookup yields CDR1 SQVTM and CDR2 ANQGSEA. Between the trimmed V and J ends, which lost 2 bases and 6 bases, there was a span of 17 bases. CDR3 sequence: CSVEWGAGACEQYF. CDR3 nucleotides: TGCAGCGTTGAATGGGGGGCGGGGGCTTGCGAGCAGTACTTC.

The CDR3 here is CASSLGPNQPQHF. CDR3 in DNA: TGTGCCAGCAGTTTGGGGCCTAATCAGCCCCAGCATTTT. V is TRBV27 and J is TRBJ1-5, with D tentatively TRBD1 (5 bases). V shed 3 bases and J shed 4 bases, with 7 bases lying between them. From germline, CDR1 is MNHEY and CDR2 SMNVEV (reference sequence). The CDR3 sequence is 13 residues long.

The CDR3 DNA is TGTGCCAGCAGCCGGGTCCGGGGTACGCAGTATTTT. Amino acid sequence: CASSRVRGTQYF. The chain carries TRBV9 and TRBJ2-3; weak D call: TRBD2 (5 bases). The CDR3 contains 12 residues. Trimming left V 4 bases short and J 8 bases short, with 11 bases between. CDR1 and CDR2 from the germline V gene are SGDLS and YYNGEE.

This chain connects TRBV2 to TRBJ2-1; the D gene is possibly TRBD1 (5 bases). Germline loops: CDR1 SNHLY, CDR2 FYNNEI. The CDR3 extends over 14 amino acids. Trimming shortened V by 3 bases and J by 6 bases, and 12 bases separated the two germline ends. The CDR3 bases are TGTGCCAGCAGTGATCAGGGCAGGGCCAATGAGCAGTTCTTC. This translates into CASSDQGRANEQFF.

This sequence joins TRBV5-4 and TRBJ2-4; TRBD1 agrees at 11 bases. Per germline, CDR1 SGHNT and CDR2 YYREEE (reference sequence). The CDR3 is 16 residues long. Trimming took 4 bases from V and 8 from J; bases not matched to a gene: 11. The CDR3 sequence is CASSKGSDRGQDIQYF. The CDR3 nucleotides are TGTGCCAGCAGCAAAGGATCGGACAGGGGGCAAGACATTCAGTACTTC.

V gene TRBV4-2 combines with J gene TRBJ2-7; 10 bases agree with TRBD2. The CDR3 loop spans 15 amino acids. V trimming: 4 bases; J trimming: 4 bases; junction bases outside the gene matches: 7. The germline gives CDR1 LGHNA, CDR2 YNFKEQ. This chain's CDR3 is CASSRQTTSGYEQYF. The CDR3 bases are TGTGCCAGCAGCCGTCAAACGACTAGCGGGTACGAGCAGTACTTC.

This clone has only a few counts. The CDR3 nucleotides are TGTGCCAGCAGCTCCACCACAGGGCGAAAGCCCCAGCATTTT. This codes for CASSSTTGRKPQHF. The V and J genes are TRBV11-3 and TRBJ1-5; D possibly corresponds to TRBD1 (6 bases). The CDR3 loop spans 14 amino acids. The V gene's germline CDR1 is SGHNT and CDR2 YENEEA. Trimming took off 4 bases at V and 8 bases at J, with 15 bases between the two ends.

The CDR3: CATSRDREAADTQYF. In nucleotides, the CDR3 is TGTGCCACCAGCAGAGATCGGGAGGCGGCAGATACGCAGTATTTT. V usage is TRBV15 and J usage is TRBJ2-3; 7 bases line up with TRBD2. Germline loops: CDR1 LNHNV, CDR2 YYDKDF (reference sequence). The CDR3 runs to 15 residues. Unmatched junction bases numbered 4, after V lost 0 bases and J lost 4 bases.

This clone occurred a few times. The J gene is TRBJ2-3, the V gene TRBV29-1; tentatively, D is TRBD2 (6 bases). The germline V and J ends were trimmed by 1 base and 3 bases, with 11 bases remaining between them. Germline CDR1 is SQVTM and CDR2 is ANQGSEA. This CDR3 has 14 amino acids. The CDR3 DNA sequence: TGCAGCGTTGAAGTTAGGCGGGAAACAGATACGCAGTATTTT. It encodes CSVEVRRETDTQYF.

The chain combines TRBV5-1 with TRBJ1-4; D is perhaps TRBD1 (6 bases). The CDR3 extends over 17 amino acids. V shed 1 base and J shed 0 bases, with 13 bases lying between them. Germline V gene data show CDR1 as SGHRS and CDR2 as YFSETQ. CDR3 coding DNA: TGCGCCAGCAGCTTGACAGGGTATCTTGCAACTAATGAAAAACTGTTTTTT. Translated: CASSLTGYLATNEKLFF.

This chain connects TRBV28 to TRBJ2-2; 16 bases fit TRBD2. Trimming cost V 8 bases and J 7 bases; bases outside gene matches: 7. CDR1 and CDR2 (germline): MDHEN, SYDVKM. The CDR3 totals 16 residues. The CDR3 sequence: CASGGLAGGQGGELFF. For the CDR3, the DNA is TGTGCCAGCGGGGGACTAGCGGGAGGGCAAGGCGGGGAGCTGTTTTTT.

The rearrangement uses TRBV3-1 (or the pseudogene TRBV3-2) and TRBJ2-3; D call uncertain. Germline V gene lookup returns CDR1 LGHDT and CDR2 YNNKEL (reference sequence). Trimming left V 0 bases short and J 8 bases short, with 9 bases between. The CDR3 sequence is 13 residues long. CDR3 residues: CASSQDYAGTQYF. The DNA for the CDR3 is TGTGCCAGCAGCCAAGACTATGCAGGTACGCAGTATTTT.

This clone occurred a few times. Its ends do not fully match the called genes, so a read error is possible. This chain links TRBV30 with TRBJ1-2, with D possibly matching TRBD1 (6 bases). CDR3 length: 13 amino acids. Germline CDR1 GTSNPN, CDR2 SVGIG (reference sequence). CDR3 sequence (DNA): TGTGCCTGGAGTGTACGGGGGGTTCCGGACAGCATCTTC. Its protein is CAWSVRGVPDSIF. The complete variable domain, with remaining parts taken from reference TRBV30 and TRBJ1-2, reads SQTIHQWPATLVQPVGSPLSLECTVEGTSNPNLYWYRQAAGRGLQLLFYSVGIGQISSEVPQNLSASRPQDRQFILSSKKLLLSDSGFYLCAWSVRGVPDSIFGSGTRLTVV.

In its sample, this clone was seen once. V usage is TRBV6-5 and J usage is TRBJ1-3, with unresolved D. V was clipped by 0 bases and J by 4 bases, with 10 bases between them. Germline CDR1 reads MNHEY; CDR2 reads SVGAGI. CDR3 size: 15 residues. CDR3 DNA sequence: TGTGCCAGCAGTTACTCTAGGGAGCAAGGAAACACCATATATTTT. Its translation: CASSYSREQGNTIYF.

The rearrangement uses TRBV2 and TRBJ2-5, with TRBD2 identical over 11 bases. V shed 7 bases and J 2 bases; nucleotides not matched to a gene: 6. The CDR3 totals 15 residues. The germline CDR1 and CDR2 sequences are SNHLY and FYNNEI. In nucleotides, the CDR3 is TGTGCCAGCACTCGAAGGACTAGCGGGCAAGAGACCCAGTACTTC. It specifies CASTRRTSGQETQYF.

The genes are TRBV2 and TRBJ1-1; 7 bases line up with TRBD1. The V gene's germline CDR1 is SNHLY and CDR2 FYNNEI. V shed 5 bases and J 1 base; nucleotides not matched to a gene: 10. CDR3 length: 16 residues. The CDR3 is CASSLYSQGQNTEAFF. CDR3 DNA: TGTGCCAGCAGTCTATACTCACAGGGGCAGAACACTGAAGCTTTCTTT.

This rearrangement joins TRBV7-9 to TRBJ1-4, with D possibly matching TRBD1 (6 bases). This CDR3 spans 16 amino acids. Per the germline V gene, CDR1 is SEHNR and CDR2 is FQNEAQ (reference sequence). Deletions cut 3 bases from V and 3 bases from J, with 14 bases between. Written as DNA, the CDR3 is TGTGCCAGCAGCTTTAATACAGGGATCCCTAATGAAAAACTGTTTTTT. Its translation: CASSFNTGIPNEKLFF.

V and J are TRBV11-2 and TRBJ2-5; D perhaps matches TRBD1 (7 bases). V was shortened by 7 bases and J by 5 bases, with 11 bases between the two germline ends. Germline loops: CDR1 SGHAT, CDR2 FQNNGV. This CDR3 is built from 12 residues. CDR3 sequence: CASTPGGETQYF. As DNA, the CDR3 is TGTGCCAGCACCCCAGGGGGGGAGACCCAGTACTTC.

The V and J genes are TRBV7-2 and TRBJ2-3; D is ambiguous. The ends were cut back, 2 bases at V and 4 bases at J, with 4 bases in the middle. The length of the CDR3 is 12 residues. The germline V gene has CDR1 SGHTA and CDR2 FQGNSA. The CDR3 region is CASSLFADTQYF. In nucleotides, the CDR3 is TGTGCCAGCAGCTTATTCGCAGATACGCAGTATTTT. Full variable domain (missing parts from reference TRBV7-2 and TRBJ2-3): GAGVSQSPSNKVTEKGKDVELRCDPISGHTALYWYRQSLGQGLEFLIYFQGNSAPDKSGLPSDRFSAERTGGSVSTLTIQRTQQEDSAVYLCASSLFADTQYFGPGTRLTVL.